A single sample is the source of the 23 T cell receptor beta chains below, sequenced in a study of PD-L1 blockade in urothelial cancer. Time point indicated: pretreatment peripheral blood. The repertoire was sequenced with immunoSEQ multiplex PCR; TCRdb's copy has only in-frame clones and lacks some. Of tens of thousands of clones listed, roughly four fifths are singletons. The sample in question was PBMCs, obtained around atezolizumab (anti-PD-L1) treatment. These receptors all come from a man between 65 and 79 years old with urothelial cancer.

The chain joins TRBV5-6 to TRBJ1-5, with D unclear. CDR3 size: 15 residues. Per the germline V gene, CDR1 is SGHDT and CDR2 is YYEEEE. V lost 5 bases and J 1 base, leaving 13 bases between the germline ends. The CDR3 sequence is CASSFGQASNQPQHF. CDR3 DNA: TGTGCCAGCAGTTTTGGGCAGGCAAGCAATCAGCCCCAGCATTTT.

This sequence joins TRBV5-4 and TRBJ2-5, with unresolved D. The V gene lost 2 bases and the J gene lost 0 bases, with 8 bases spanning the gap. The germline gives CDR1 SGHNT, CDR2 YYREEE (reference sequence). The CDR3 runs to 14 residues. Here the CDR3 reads CASSFGQDQETQYF. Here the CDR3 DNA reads TGTGCCAGCAGCTTTGGGCAGGACCAAGAGACCCAGTACTTC.

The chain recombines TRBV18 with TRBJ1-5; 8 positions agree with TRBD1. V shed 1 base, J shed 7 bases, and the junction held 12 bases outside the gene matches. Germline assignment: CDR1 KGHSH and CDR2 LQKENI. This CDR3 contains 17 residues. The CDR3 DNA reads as TGTGCCAGCTCACCACGGGCAACCGGGACAGGAGGGCAGCCCCAGCATTTT. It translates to CASSPRATGTGGQPQHF. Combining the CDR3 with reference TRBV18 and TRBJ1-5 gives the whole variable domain NAGVMQNPRHLVRRRGQEARLRCSPMKGHSHVYWYRQLPEEGLKFMVYLQKENIIDESGMPKERFSAEFPKEGPSILRIQQVVRGDSAAYFCASSPRATGTGGQPQHFGDGTRLSIL.

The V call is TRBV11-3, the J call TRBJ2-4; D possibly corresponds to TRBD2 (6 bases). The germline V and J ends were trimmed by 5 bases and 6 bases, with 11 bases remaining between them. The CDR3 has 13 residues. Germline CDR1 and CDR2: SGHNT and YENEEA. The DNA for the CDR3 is TGTGCCAGCAGCACCGGGACTCCAAACATTCAGTACTTC. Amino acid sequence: CASSTGTPNIQYF.

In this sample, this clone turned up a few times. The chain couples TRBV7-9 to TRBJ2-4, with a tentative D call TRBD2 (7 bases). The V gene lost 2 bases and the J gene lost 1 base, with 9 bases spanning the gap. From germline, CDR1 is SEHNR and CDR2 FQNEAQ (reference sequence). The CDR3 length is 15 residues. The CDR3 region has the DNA TGTGCCAGCAGCTTAAGGGGGGGTGCCAAAAACATTCAGTACTTC. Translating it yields CASSLRGGAKNIQYF.

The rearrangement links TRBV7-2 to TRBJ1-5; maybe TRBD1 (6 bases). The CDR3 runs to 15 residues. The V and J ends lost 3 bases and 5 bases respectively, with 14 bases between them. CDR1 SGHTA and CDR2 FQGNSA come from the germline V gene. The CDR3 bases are TGTGCCAGCAGCTTCGAGGGAGGGGGGGATCAGCCCCAGCATTTT. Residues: CASSFEGGGDQPQHF. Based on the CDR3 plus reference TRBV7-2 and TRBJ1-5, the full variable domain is GAGVSQSPSNKVTEKGKDVELRCDPISGHTALYWYRQSLGQGLEFLIYFQGNSAPDKSGLPSDRFSAERTGGSVSTLTIQRTQQEDSAVYLCASSFEGGGDQPQHFGDGTRLSIL.

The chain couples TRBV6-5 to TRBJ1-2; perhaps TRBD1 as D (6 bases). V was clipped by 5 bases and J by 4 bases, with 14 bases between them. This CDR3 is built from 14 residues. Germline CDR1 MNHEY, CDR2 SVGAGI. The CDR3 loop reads CASSKQGELYGYTF. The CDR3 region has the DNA TGTGCCAGCAGTAAACAGGGCGAACTCTATGGCTACACCTTC.

The CDR3 spells CASRQQGDSPLHF. The CDR3 DNA reads as TGTGCCAGTAGGCAACAGGGGGACTCACCCCTCCACTTT. The V gene is TRBV19, the J gene TRBJ1-6; 8 bases match TRBD1. V shed 6 bases, J shed 10 bases, and the junction held 5 bases outside the gene matches. Germline CDR1 is LNHDA and CDR2 is SQIVND (reference sequence). The CDR3 runs to 13 residues.

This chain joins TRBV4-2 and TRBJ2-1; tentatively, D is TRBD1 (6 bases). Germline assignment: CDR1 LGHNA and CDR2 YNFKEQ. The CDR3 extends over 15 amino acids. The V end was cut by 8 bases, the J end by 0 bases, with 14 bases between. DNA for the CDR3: TGTGCCAGCCAGGGGACCCTGAGCTCCTACAATGAGCAGTTCTTC. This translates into CASQGTLSSYNEQFF.

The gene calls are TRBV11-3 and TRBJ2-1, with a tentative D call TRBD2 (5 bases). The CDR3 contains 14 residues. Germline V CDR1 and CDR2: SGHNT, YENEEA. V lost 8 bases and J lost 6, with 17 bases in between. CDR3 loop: CASGRDRSSNEQFF. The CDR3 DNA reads TGTGCCAGCGGCCGGGATAGGTCAAGCAATGAGCAGTTCTTC.

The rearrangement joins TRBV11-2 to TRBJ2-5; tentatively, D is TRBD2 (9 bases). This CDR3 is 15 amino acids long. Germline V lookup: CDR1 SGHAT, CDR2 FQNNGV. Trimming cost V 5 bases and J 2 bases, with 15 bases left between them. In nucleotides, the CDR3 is TGTGCCAGCAGCCAGGGGGCGGGGGGGCAAGAGACCCAGTACTTC. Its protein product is CASSQGAGGQETQYF.

The CDR3 sequence is CASSQRKEKLFF. The CDR3 nucleotides read TGTGCCAGCAGCCAGCGGAAAGAAAAACTGTTTTTT. The rearrangement uses TRBV7-9 and TRBJ1-4; D call uncertain. The CDR3 is 12 amino acids. Trimming removed 5 bases at V and 8 bases at J, with 9 bases between. Germline CDR1 reads SEHNR; CDR2 reads FQNEAQ (reference sequence).

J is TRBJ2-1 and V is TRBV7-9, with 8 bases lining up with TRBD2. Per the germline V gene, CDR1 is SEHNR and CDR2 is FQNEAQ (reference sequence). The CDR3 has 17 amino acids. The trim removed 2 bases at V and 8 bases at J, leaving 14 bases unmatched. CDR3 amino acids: CASSLWVSPGGPDEQFF. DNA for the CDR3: TGTGCCAGCAGCTTATGGGTGAGCCCGGGAGGGCCCGATGAGCAGTTCTTC.

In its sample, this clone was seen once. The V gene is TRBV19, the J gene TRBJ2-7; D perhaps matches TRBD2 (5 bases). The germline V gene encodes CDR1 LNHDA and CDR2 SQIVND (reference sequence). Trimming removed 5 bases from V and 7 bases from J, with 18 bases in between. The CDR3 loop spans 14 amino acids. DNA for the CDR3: TGTGCCAGTAGTCGGATCGACGCAACGGGGGAGCAGTACTTC. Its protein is CASSRIDATGEQYF.

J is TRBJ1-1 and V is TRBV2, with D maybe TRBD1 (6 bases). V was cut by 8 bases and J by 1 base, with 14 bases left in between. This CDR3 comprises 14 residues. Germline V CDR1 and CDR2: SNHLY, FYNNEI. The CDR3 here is CASHFMGANTEAFF. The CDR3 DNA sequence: TGTGCCAGCCATTTCATGGGGGCGAACACTGAAGCTTTCTTT.

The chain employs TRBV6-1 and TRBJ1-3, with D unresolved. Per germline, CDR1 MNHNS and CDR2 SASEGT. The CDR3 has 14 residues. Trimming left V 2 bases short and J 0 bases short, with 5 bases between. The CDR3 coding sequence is TGTGCCAGCAGTGAACTGAGCTCTGGAAACACCATATATTTT. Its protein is CASSELSSGNTIYF.

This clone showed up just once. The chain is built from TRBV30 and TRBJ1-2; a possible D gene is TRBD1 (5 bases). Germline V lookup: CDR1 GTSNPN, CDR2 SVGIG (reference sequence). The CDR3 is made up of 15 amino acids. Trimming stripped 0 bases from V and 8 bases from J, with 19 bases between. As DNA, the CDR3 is TGTGCCTGGAGTGTAACGAAATCGGGGGTGGAAGGCTACACCTTC. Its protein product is CAWSVTKSGVEGYTF.

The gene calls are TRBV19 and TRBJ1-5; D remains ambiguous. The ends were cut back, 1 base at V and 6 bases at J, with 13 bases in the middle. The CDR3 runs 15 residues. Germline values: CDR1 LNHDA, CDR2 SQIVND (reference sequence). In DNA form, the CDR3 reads TGTGCCAGTAGTATAGTCGGAGGGTTGGGTCAGCCCCAGCATTTT. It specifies CASSIVGGLGQPQHF.

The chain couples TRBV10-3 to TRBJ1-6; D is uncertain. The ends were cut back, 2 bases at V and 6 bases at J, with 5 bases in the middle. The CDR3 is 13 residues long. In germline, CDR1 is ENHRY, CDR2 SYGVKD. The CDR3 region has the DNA TGTGCCATCAGTGAGGTCTCTAATTCACCCCTCCACTTT. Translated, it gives CAISEVSNSPLHF.

The CDR3: CASSLNQGGEKLFF. The CDR3 bases are TGCGCCAGCAGCTTGAATCAGGGAGGTGAAAAACTGTTTTTT. V gene TRBV5-1 combines with J gene TRBJ1-4, with D tentatively TRBD1 (5 bases). The germline V gene has CDR1 SGHRS and CDR2 YFSETQ. Between the trimmed V and J ends, which lost 1 base and 7 bases, there was a span of 11 bases. CDR3 length: 14 residues. The full variable domain, rest sourced from reference TRBV5-1 and TRBJ1-4, is KAGVTQTPRYLIKTRGQQVTLSCSPISGHRSVSWYQQTPGQGLQFLFEYFSETQRNKGNFPGRFSGRQFSNSRSEMNVSTLELGDSALYLCASSLNQGGEKLFFGSGTQLSVL.

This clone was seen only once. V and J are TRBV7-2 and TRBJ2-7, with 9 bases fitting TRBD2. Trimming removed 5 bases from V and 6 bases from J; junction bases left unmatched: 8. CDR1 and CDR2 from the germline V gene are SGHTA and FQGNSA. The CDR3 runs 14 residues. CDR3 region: CASSISGSGVEQYF. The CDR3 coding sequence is TGTGCCAGCAGCATTAGCGGGAGCGGGGTCGAGCAGTACTTC.

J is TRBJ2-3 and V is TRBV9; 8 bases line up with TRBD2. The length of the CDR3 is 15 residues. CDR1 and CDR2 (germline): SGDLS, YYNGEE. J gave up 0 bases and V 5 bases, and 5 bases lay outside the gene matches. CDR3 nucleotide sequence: TGTGCCAGCAGTGAACTAGCGGTAAGCACAGATACGCAGTATTTT. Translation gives CASSELAVSTDTQYF. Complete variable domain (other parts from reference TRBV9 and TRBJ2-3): DSGVTQTPKHLITATGQRVTLRCSPRSGDLSVYWYQQSLDQGLQFLIQYYNGEERAKGNILERFSAQQFPDLHSELNLSSLELGDSALYFCASSELAVSTDTQYFGPGTRLTVL.

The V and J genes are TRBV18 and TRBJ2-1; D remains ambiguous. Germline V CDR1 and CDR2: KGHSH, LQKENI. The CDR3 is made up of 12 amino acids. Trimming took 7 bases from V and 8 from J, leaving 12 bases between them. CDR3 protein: CASCRADYEQFF. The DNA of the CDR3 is TGTGCCAGCTGCCGCGCGGATTATGAGCAGTTCTTC.